This TCR beta chain was captured by sequencing in a study of T cells in localized non-small cell lung cancer. The length of the CDR3 is 16 residues. The germline V gene encodes CDR1 LGHNA and CDR2 YNFKEQ. Between the trimmed V and J ends, which lost 4 bases and 1 base, there was a span of 14 bases. Generated by immunoSEQ multiplex PCR, the TCRdb table keeps only in-frame clones and is missing some. The profile shows approximately 3,200 clones, about 25% of them singletons. This clone was counted only a few times. The sequenced sample was lung tumor tissue, obtained before any cancer treatment. The clonotype comes from a woman aged 35 to 69 with stage I lung adenocarcinoma. The chain links TRBV4-2 to TRBJ2-4, with unresolved D. CDR3 amino acids: CASSPSRMGAKNIQYF. DNA of the CDR3: TGTGCCAGCAGCCCAAGCCGGATGGGGGCCAAAAACATTCAGTACTTC.